One and the same sample provided the 2 T cell receptor beta chains below, sequenced in a study of shared clonotypes between healthy human individuals. Sequenced by immunoSEQ multiplex PCR; TCRdb stores in-frame clones only, minus some. The table shows over a million clones, with approximately 96% occurring only once. Sample: naive CD4+ T cells sorted from blood. As to subset: CD45RA+ positively selected. The source is a man under 40 in good health.

This chain uses TRBV4-1 with TRBJ2-7; D assignment may be TRBD1 or TRBD2 (5 bases each). The CDR3 covers 15 residues. V lost 2 bases to trimming and J lost 3 bases, with 14 bases between them. Germline values: CDR1 MGHRA, CDR2 YSYEKL. CDR3 bases: TGCGCCAGCAGCCAAAACACCGGGACCGACTACGAGCAGTACTTC. This codes for CASSQNTGTDYEQYF.

The V gene is TRBV5-8, the J gene TRBJ2-7; 7 bases agree with TRBD1. Germline V gives CDR1 SGHTS, CDR2 YDEGEE. This CDR3 contains 15 residues. V shed 4 bases and J 4 bases; nucleotides not matched to a gene: 11. This chain's CDR3 is CASSTTGALGYEQYF. CDR3 nucleotides: TGTGCCAGCAGCACCACAGGGGCACTAGGTTACGAGCAGTACTTC.